Sequencing of this T cell receptor (beta chain) was carried out in a study of T cell changes during pregnancy in multiple sclerosis. Germline values: CDR1 SGHRS, CDR2 YFSETQ. The CDR3 totals 14 residues. After removal of 2 bases from V and 6 bases from J, the junction contained 2 bases not matched to a gene. This table comes from immunoSEQ multiplex PCR, and its TCRdb copy is limited to in-frame clones, with some not included. The sample contains about 52,000 clones, over 80% of which appear only once. The TCR comes from a female donor in good health, enrolled as a control in a pregnancy study. The sample was CD4+ T cells from peripheral blood mononuclear cells, taken after pregnancy. J is TRBJ1-3 and V is TRBV5-1; the match to TRBD1 covers 10 bases. The CDR3 is CASSFGTGENTIYF. The CDR3 DNA follows: TGCGCCAGCAGCTTCGGGACAGGGGAAAACACCATATATTTT.